The TCR beta chain described here comes from a study of CD8 T cells in Susac syndrome (dated by TCRdb to the late 2010s). The study in broad terms: The study used repertoire sequencing to test whether antigen drove CD8+ T cell activation and differentiation in Susac syndrome. The study at large found these results: The number of individuals in the TCR sequencing and HLA analysis was acknowledged as relatively small.

Trimming costs V 1 base and J 3 bases, and their ends lie 4 bases apart. Including the terminal cysteine and phenylalanine, the CDR3 comprises 13 residues. The DNA shown is the 39-base CDR3, in frame from base 1. As encoded in the germline V gene, CDR1 is SGHVS while CDR2 is FQNEAQ. A note on this clonotype: This receptor's antigen is unknown. Base-call qualities are not available, and no considerably larger clone is one nucleotide away.

Peripheral blood CD8+ and CD4+ T cells from healthy donors, Susac syndrome patients and multiple sclerosis patients were profiled using high-throughput TCR beta sequencing. The healthy donors served as controls matched for age and sex. CD8+ TEMRA cells were enriched by FACS, while bulk CD8+ and CD4+ T cells were purified by magnetic negative isolation. Blood was collected in EDTA tubes and processed within 24 hours, with PBMCs isolated through density gradient centrifugation. PBMCs intended for TCR sequencing were cryopreserved in liquid nitrogen and thawed later in a water bath at 37 degrees C. A purity of at least 90% was achieved for sorted or isolated CD4+, CD8+ and CD8+ TEMRA cells. RNA was extracted using the RNeasy kit, and about 0.5 to 1 ug of the RNA was reverse transcribed with random hexamers. The immunoSEQ multiplex PCR assay, covering 54 Vbeta and 13 Jbeta segments, was used to amplify TCR beta CDR3 regions. PCR amplification bias was corrected using a synthetic template baseline for primer optimization and computational correction. Processing in the source paper ran as follows. Reads were annotated to V, D and J genes per IMGT and analyzed with immunoSEQ Analyzer, keeping only productive sequences. Clonality was calculated as one minus the Shannon entropy normalized by log2 of the number of productive unique sequences. Public and private clones were assessed among the 100 most prevalent clones of each patient and control. Clones were defined as Susac-specific if absent from the healthy and MS cohorts, from around 1,000 published viral clones and from other ImmuneACCESS disease sequences. TCRdb reprocessed the public reads (quality trimming at Q25 with fastp, clone calling with MiXCR) and kept in-frame beta chains. Every entry covers one CDR3 protein and lists the most common genes and DNA from its rows. The V and J calls follow TCRdb's processing rather than the paper's. This sample comprises some 170,000 distinct CDR3 sequences, over 85% of them detected only once. 0.12% to 0.15% of the sample belongs to the ten largest clones.

Input material: CD4+ T cells from PBMCs. The TCR comes from a human donor in good health. This chain joins TRBV7-8 to TRBJ1-5; no D gene can be assigned with confidence. DNA sequence: TGTGCCAGCAGCTTAGAGTTCAATCAGCCCCAGCATTTT. Its translation is CASSLEFNQPQHF.